This entry concerns a single T cell receptor (beta chain). Many counts were recorded for this clonotype. The antigen it recognizes is unknown. Per-base quality was not reported, and no clone a single base away is much larger than it. This entry is derived from a study of T-cell memory formation after mild COVID-19 (dated by TCRdb to the early 2020s). Regarding the research as a whole: TCR sequence clusters from the two donors were largely donor specific. In a couple of donors, T-cell clones that expanded and contracted after mild COVID-19 were followed by sequencing TCRalpha and TCRbeta repertoires longitudinally. Two young, previously healthy adult volunteers made up the cohort, one male and one female. What the authors observed across the whole study: Some responding clones were detected in pre-infection memory, suggesting pre-existing cross-reactive memory T cells joined the SARS-CoV-2 response. SARS-CoV-2 specificity was not confirmed for the second-wave clones peaking on day 37. Only a couple of mild cases were covered in the study, and larger cohorts including severe cases with pre-infection samples were considered necessary. Contracting CD4+ clones were found mainly in CM and EM memory subsets, while CD8+ clones were enriched in EMRA. From day 15 to 85, contracting clones showed balanced CD4/CD8 phenotypes, whereas a second wave of clones that expanded from day 15 to 37 leaned towards CD4+.

V is cut back by 4 bases and J by 3 bases, with 14 bases in the junction unmatched. CDR1 SGHTA and CDR2 FQGNSA were looked up in the germline V gene. From its cysteine to its phenylalanine, the CDR3 spans 17 amino acids. Solely the CDR3 DNA is kept, with 51 bases framed from the first base. Ficoll-Paque density gradient centrifugation was used to isolate PBMCs. Sequencing was carried out with an Illumina NovaSeq 6000. TCRalpha and TCRbeta cDNA libraries were constructed by 5'RACE with constant-segment primers, with sample barcodes and unique molecular identifiers being introduced. Trizol reagent was used to extract RNA from every sample. Library amplification was performed in two PCR steps, and a second sample barcode and Illumina TruSeq adapters were introduced in the second step. Sequencing of libraries was performed on an Illumina NovaSeq with 2 x 150 bp paired-end reads. Regarding the original processing steps: Demultiplexing of reads and collapsing into UMI-guided consensus sequences were performed with migec v1.2.7. Using mixcr v2.1.11, the UMI consensuses were aligned to TRA and TRB V and J templates and assembled into clonotypes. A clonotype was counted as expanded or contracted only when both edgeR and NoisET called the clonotype significant, with the noise models trained on biological replicates. For edgeR calls, a false discovery rate-adjusted p below 0.01 and a log2 fold-change threshold of 1 were applied. As an exploratory analysis of dynamics, max-normalized trajectories of the 1000 most abundant clonotypes were examined by PCA with hierarchical clustering. Each responding clone was given a CD4 or CD8 phenotype based on the CD4+ and CD8+ repertoires, which had been sequenced separately. TCRdb reworked the public reads: Q25 trimming with fastp, MiXCR clone assembly, productive beta chains retained. Merged by CDR3 protein, the rows form single entries marked with the most common genes and DNA. V and J calls and clone size were set by TCRdb, not the authors. The sample table shows under 300,000 distinct CDR3 sequences, and roughly 8.2% are seen once. The biggest ten clones account for 20% to 25% of the sample.

Sequencing used PBMCs or a T cell subset sorted from them (not recorded which). The TCR was taken from a man aged 18 to 30 who had mild COVID-19 (a few samples of this study predate the infection). The sample titles of this study are shuffled in the database, so cell type and time point are left out; the donor was told from shared clones. The rearranged chain carries TRBV7-2 and TRBJ2-7; 8 of the junction bases match TRBD2. The DNA sequence reads TGTGCCAGCAGCTCCACGCGGGGGGCCGGTATTGGCTACGAGCAGTACTTC. This is translated as CASSSTRGAGIGYEQYF.